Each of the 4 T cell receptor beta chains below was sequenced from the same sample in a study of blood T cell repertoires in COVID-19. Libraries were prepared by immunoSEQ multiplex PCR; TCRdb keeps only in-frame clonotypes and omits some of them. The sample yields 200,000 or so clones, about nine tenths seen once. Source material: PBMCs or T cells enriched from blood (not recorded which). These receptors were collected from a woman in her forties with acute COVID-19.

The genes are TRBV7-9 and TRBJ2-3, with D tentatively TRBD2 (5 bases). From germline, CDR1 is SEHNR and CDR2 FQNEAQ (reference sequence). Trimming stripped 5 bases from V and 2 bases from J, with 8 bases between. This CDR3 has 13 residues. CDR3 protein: CASSRGATDTQYF. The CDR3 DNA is TGTGCCAGCAGCCGGGGTGCCACAGATACGCAGTATTTT.

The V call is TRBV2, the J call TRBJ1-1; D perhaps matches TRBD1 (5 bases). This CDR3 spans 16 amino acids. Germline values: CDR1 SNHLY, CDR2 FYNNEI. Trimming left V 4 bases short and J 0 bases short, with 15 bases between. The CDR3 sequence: CASSGGPTAMNTEAFF. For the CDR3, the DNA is TGTGCCAGCAGTGGGGGCCCGACAGCCATGAACACTGAAGCTTTCTTT. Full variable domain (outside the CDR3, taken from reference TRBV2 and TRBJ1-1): EPEVTQTPSHQVTQMGQEVILRCVPISNHLYFYWYRQILGQKVEFLVSFYNNEISEKSEIFDDQFSVERPDGSNFTLKIRSTKLEDSAMYFCASSGGPTAMNTEAFFGQGTRLTVV.

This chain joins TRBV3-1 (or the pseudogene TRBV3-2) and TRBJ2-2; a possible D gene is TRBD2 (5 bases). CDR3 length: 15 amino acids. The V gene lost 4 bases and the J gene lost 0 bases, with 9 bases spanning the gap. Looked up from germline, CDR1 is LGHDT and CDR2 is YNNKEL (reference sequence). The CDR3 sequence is CASSPSGSNTGELFF. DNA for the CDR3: TGTGCCAGCAGCCCGAGCGGCTCGAACACCGGGGAGCTGTTTTTT.

CDR3 protein: CASRLAGPGIDYGYTF. Written as DNA, the CDR3 is TGTGCAAGTCGCTTAGCGGGCCCAGGGATCGACTATGGCTACACCTTC. V and J are TRBV12-2 and TRBJ1-2; TRBD1 reflects the table's D call only, with no check against the DNA. TRBV12-2 is recorded as a pseudogene. CDR3 length: 16 amino acids.